Shown below are 5 T cell receptor beta chains from a single sample sequenced in a study of shared clonotypes between healthy human individuals. The method was immunoSEQ multiplex PCR; TCRdb's version includes in-frame clones alone and lacks a portion of them. The sample records about 2.3 million clones, roughly 93% being singletons. The sample comprised naive CD4+ T cells from PBMCs. Sample subset: CD45RA+ positively selected. These receptors were taken from a man aged 18 to 35 in good health. Some clones in this sample may be carry-over from other donors' samples.

This clone was seen a few times. The rearrangement joins TRBV6-1 to TRBJ1-3; TRBD1 agrees at 9 bases. The CDR3 contains 15 residues. Germline values: CDR1 MNHNS, CDR2 SASEGT. With V trimmed by 8 bases and J by 1 base, 6 bases remained unmatched. In nucleotides, the CDR3 is TGTGCCAGCGGGCGGGACAGGGAGTCTGGAAACACCATATATTTT. Residues: CASGRDRESGNTIYF.

V is TRBV30 and J is TRBJ2-1; 8 bases fit TRBD2. Germline CDR1 and CDR2: GTSNPN and SVGIG (reference sequence). After removal of 7 bases from V and 10 bases from J, the junction contained 6 bases not matched to a gene. This CDR3 contains 11 residues. The CDR3 loop reads CASTTSGEQFF. In DNA form, the CDR3 reads TGTGCCTCGACCACTAGCGGCGAGCAGTTCTTC.

The V call is TRBV5-1, the J call TRBJ1-1; D ambiguous. There are 12 residues in the CDR3. The V end was cut by 3 bases, the J end by 8 bases, with 11 bases between. The germline gives CDR1 SGHRS, CDR2 YFSETQ. The CDR3 spells CASSSSRREAFF. The DNA of the CDR3 is TGCGCCAGCAGCTCTTCTAGGCGAGAAGCTTTCTTT.

The J gene is TRBJ2-2, the V gene TRBV5-6; D unclear. The CDR3 sequence is 16 residues long. The germline gives CDR1 SGHDT, CDR2 YYEEEE. The V end was cut by 4 bases, the J end by 1 base, with 14 bases between. CDR3 nucleotides: TGTGCCAGCAGCGGGCCGATAGAAGTGAACACCGGGGAGCTGTTTTTT. It yields the protein CASSGPIEVNTGELFF.

The genes are TRBV4-3 and TRBJ2-3; the match to TRBD2 covers 8 bases. The CDR3 runs to 15 residues. Germline lookup yields CDR1 LGHNA and CDR2 YSLEER. With 0 bases clipped from V and 4 bases from J, the junction kept 3 bases outside the gene matches. The CDR3 DNA sequence: TGCGCCAGCAGCCAAGAGGGACTAGTTTCAGATACGCAGTATTTT. Its protein product is CASSQEGLVSDTQYF.